Listed below are T cell receptor beta chains from one sample, sequenced in a study of response to subunit inactivated influenza vaccine. A single record per CDR3 protein comes from TCRdb applying MiXCR to the RT-PCR reads. The sample contains hundreds of thousands of distinct CDR3 sequences, roughly 8.2% of which appear only once. This sample comprised PBMCs from blood, obtained about 23 months after vaccination. Source of these receptors: a man aged 50 to 75 who received an inactivated influenza vaccine. Each CDR3 is given with its conserved first and last residue. A D gene is named only where the DNA matches it firmly. For some rows the clone size is stated as once, few or many, or as a class when expanded; others skip it.

j_gene: TRBJ2-7
v_gene: TRBV6-2/TRBV6-3
d_gene: NA
abundance: NA
CDR3nt: TGTGCCAGCAGCCATACTCCCCAGGGGCTACGCCGCTACGAGCAGTACTTC
CDR3aa: CASSHTPQGLRRYEQYF

j_gene: TRBJ2-3
v_gene: TRBV7-2
d_gene: NA
abundance: many
CDR3nt: TGTGCCAGCAGCCCTGGTGGAAACGGGATTCGCACAGATACGCAGTATTTT
CDR3aa: CASSPGGNGIRTDTQYF

j_gene: TRBJ2-7
v_gene: TRBV7-2
d_gene: NA
abundance: few
CDR3nt: TGTGCCAGCAGCTTAAGGGGTACCGGAGCCTACGAGCAGTACTTC
CDR3aa: CASSLRGTGAYEQYF

j_gene: TRBJ2-5
v_gene: TRBV28
d_gene: TRBD2
abundance: NA
CDR3nt: TGTGCCAGCAGTTCCAGGACTAGCGGGTTACAAGAGACCCAGTACTTC
CDR3aa: CASSSRTSGLQETQYF

j_gene: TRBJ2-1
v_gene: TRBV29-1
d_gene: NA
abundance: NA
CDR3nt: TGCAGCGTCGGACTCTCACTACTTTACAATGAGCAGTTCTTC
CDR3aa: CSVGLSLLYNEQFF

j_gene: TRBJ2-3
v_gene: TRBV3-1
d_gene: NA
abundance: many
CDR3nt: TGTGCCAGCAGCCAAGATCTCACCCGCACAGATACGCAGTATTTT
CDR3aa: CASSQDLTRTDTQYF

j_gene: TRBJ1-1
v_gene: TRBV6-1
d_gene: NA
abundance: few
CDR3nt: TGTGCCAGCAGTGAGAGGGGAAAGAGGAACACTGAAGCTTTCTTT
CDR3aa: CASSERGKRNTEAFF

j_gene: TRBJ1-6
v_gene: TRBV6-2/TRBV6-3
d_gene: NA
abundance: NA
CDR3nt: TGTGCCAGCACCGATCCCCGATCACCCCTCCACTTT
CDR3aa: CASTDPRSPLHF

j_gene: TRBJ2-5
v_gene: TRBV14
d_gene: TRBD1
abundance: few
CDR3nt: TGTGCCAGCAGCCGAGACAGGGTGCAAGAGACCCAGTACTTC
CDR3aa: CASSRDRVQETQYF

j_gene: TRBJ2-7
v_gene: TRBV7-2
d_gene: TRBD2
abundance: NA
CDR3nt: TGTGCCAGCAGCAAAACTAGCGGGAGCTACGAGCAGTACTTC
CDR3aa: CASSKTSGSYEQYF

j_gene: TRBJ1-6
v_gene: TRBV6-1
d_gene: NA
abundance: few
CDR3nt: TGTGCCAGCAGTATAAACCCGGGTAATTCACCCCTCCACTTT
CDR3aa: CASSINPGNSPLHF

j_gene: TRBJ2-5
v_gene: TRBV12-3/TRBV12-4
d_gene: NA
abundance: NA
CDR3nt: TGTGCCAGCAGGAATTCAGAGACCCAGTACTTC
CDR3aa: CASRNSETQYF

j_gene: TRBJ2-1
v_gene: TRBV18
d_gene: NA
abundance: few
CDR3nt: TGTGCCAGCTCACCACCGGGTCTGGGAGCTTCCGATGAGCAGTTCTTC
CDR3aa: CASSPPGLGASDEQFF

j_gene: TRBJ1-1
v_gene: TRBV28
d_gene: TRBD1
abundance: NA
CDR3nt: TGTGCCAGCAGGAAACAGGGGCGCACTGAAGCTTTCTTT
CDR3aa: CASRKQGRTEAFF

j_gene: TRBJ2-5
v_gene: TRBV20-1
d_gene: TRBD1
abundance: few
CDR3nt: TGCAGTGTGAAGGGGGCTGGAGAGACCCAGTACTTC
CDR3aa: CSVKGAGETQYF

j_gene: TRBJ2-1
v_gene: TRBV12-3/TRBV12-4
d_gene: NA
abundance: many
CDR3nt: TGTGCCAGCAGAGGGGGGGGAGGGTACAATGAGCAGTTCTTC
CDR3aa: CASRGGGGYNEQFF

j_gene: TRBJ1-4
v_gene: TRBV28
d_gene: NA
abundance: few
CDR3nt: TGTGCCAGCAGTCAAGCCGCTGCGGGGGCGAGTAAACTGTTTTTT
CDR3aa: CASSQAAAGASKLFF

j_gene: TRBJ2-7
v_gene: TRBV30
d_gene: NA
abundance: NA
CDR3nt: TGTGCCTGGAGCGTCGGATTAGGCCAGCAGTACTTC
CDR3aa: CAWSVGLGQQYF

j_gene: TRBJ1-1
v_gene: TRBV10-3
d_gene: TRBD1
abundance: many
CDR3nt: TGTGCCATCAGTGCCGCCGGGACAGGGAACACTGAAGCTTTCTTT
CDR3aa: CAISAAGTGNTEAFF

j_gene: TRBJ2-1
v_gene: TRBV10-3
d_gene: TRBD2
abundance: NA
CDR3nt: TGTGCCATCAGTGAGACGACTAGCGGGACCGACAATGAGCAGTTCTTC
CDR3aa: CAISETTSGTDNEQFF

j_gene: TRBJ2-7
v_gene: TRBV20-1
d_gene: NA
abundance: NA
CDR3nt: TGCAGTGCTTTGGGACAAAGGATTTTCTACGAGCAGTACTTC
CDR3aa: CSALGQRIFYEQYF

j_gene: TRBJ2-2
v_gene: TRBV9
d_gene: NA
abundance: NA
CDR3nt: TGTGCCAGCAGCTTATGGGAAGGGGGGAACACCGGGGAGCTGTTTTTT
CDR3aa: CASSLWEGGNTGELFF

j_gene: TRBJ2-1
v_gene: TRBV4-3
d_gene: TRBD1
abundance: many
CDR3nt: TGCGCCAGCAGCCAAGAACACAGGGGATACAATGAGCAGTTCTTC
CDR3aa: CASSQEHRGYNEQFF

j_gene: TRBJ2-1
v_gene: TRBV6-2/TRBV6-3
d_gene: NA
abundance: few
CDR3nt: TGTGCCAGCAACCGACATTTGCCTAGCTCCTACAATGAGCAGTTCTTC
CDR3aa: CASNRHLPSSYNEQFF

j_gene: TRBJ2-3
v_gene: TRBV3-1
d_gene: TRBD2
abundance: NA
CDR3nt: TGTGCCAGCAGCAGCAGTGCGGTAGCGGGAGCTACGCAGTATTTT
CDR3aa: CASSSSAVAGATQYF

j_gene: TRBJ1-6
v_gene: TRBV5-1
d_gene: TRBD1
abundance: NA
CDR3nt: TGCGCCAGCAGCTTGTCGACAGGGGATTCACCCCTCCACTTT
CDR3aa: CASSLSTGDSPLHF

j_gene: TRBJ2-7
v_gene: TRBV12-3/TRBV12-4
d_gene: NA
abundance: few
CDR3nt: TGTGCCAGCAGTTTAACCGGGACCCTCTCCTACGAGCAGTACTTC
CDR3aa: CASSLTGTLSYEQYF

j_gene: TRBJ1-4
v_gene: TRBV7-2
d_gene: NA
abundance: NA
CDR3nt: TGTGCCAGCAGCCGACAGGTTTGGGGTGAAAAACTGTTTTTT
CDR3aa: CASSRQVWGEKLFF

j_gene: TRBJ1-3
v_gene: TRBV28
d_gene: NA
abundance: few
CDR3nt: TGTGCCAGCAGTCAGGGGTTGGACACCATATATTTT
CDR3aa: CASSQGLDTIYF

j_gene: TRBJ2-5
v_gene: TRBV12-3/TRBV12-4
d_gene: NA
abundance: NA
CDR3nt: TGTGCCAGCAGTTTTTACACCGGGATTCCGGAGACCCAGTACTTC
CDR3aa: CASSFYTGIPETQYF

j_gene: TRBJ1-2
v_gene: TRBV27
d_gene: NA
abundance: few
CDR3nt: TGTGCCAGTCGACGAGGAGGGGCCTATGGCTACACCTTC
CDR3aa: CASRRGGAYGYTF

j_gene: TRBJ2-5
v_gene: TRBV6-2/TRBV6-3
d_gene: NA
abundance: many
CDR3nt: TGTGCCAGCAGTTGGGGACGTTCCCAAGAGACCCAGTACTTC
CDR3aa: CASSWGRSQETQYF

j_gene: TRBJ2-1
v_gene: TRBV5-1
d_gene: TRBD2
abundance: many
CDR3nt: TGCGCCAGCAGCTTGGTCGGCGGGAGCTCCTACAATGAGCAGTTCTTC
CDR3aa: CASSLVGGSSYNEQFF

j_gene: TRBJ2-3
v_gene: TRBV18
d_gene: TRBD2
abundance: NA
CDR3nt: TGTGCCAGCTCACAGACTAGCGGGCCTAGCACAGATACGCAGTATTTT
CDR3aa: CASSQTSGPSTDTQYF

j_gene: TRBJ2-2
v_gene: TRBV2
d_gene: NA
abundance: few
CDR3nt: TGTGCCAGCAGTGGTCGCATAAGTGCAGCCGGGACGGGGAACACCGGGGAGCTGTTTTTT
CDR3aa: CASSGRISAAGTGNTGELFF

j_gene: TRBJ1-1
v_gene: TRBV20-1
d_gene: TRBD1
abundance: few
CDR3nt: TGCAGTGCCAACCGTCCTCGGGACAGGGTCACTGAAGCTTTCTTT
CDR3aa: CSANRPRDRVTEAFF

j_gene: TRBJ2-7
v_gene: TRBV28
d_gene: TRBD2
abundance: many
CDR3nt: TGTGCCAGCAGTTTCCAGGGGGTAGCGGGAGGTCTCGCCGGGCTGACCTACGAGCAGTACTTC
CDR3aa: CASSFQGVAGGLAGLTYEQYF

j_gene: TRBJ2-3
v_gene: TRBV20-1
d_gene: TRBD1
abundance: many
CDR3nt: TGCAGTGCTAGCGCGACAGGGATCCCTCATACGCAGTATTTT
CDR3aa: CSASATGIPHTQYF

j_gene: TRBJ2-1
v_gene: TRBV29-1
d_gene: NA
abundance: many
CDR3nt: TGCAGCGTTGATGAGGGGCCAACCTACAATGAGCAGTTCTTC
CDR3aa: CSVDEGPTYNEQFF

j_gene: TRBJ2-3
v_gene: TRBV6-2/TRBV6-3
d_gene: TRBD2
abundance: NA
CDR3nt: TGTGCCAGCAGTAAGGGACTAGCGCCCGAGACAGATACGCAGTATTTT
CDR3aa: CASSKGLAPETDTQYF